This T cell receptor beta chain was identified in a study of shared clonotypes between healthy human individuals. Study-level information: CD4 naive cells filled three plates per donor, CD4 memory three, CD8 naive two and CD8 memory one.

Assay execution proceeded at the deep level. Assay used: immunoSEQ multiplex PCR; TCRdb lists only in-frame clones, some missing. This sample has 660,000 or so clones, with about 95% found just once. The V and J ends lost 4 bases and 0 bases respectively, with 16 bases between them. From germline, CDR1 is SGHRS and CDR2 YFSETQ. This CDR3 has 16 residues. CD45RO-negative CD8 cells positively selected for CCR7 made up the naive population, which excluded terminally differentiated effector memory CD45RA+ cells. Donors comprised only Caucasian adults living in Nashville, Tennessee. The receptor was isolated from a woman younger than 45 in good health. The sample consisted of naive CD8+ T cells sorted from blood. V usage is TRBV5-1 and J usage is TRBJ1-1; unclear D gene. In nucleotides, the CDR3 is TGCGCCAGCAGCACCTATGGGTTAGGGTTGAACACTGAAGCTTTCTTT. It codes for CASSTYGLGLNTEAFF.